Following are 30 T cell receptor beta chains from one sample sequenced in a study of blood T cell repertoires in COVID-19. The repertoire was sequenced with immunoSEQ multiplex PCR; TCRdb's copy has only in-frame clones and lacks some. The data contain about 120,000 clones, around 90% of them singletons. The sequenced sample was peripheral blood. The receptors come from a human donor in a cohort sampled during active COVID-19.

CDR3 coding DNA: TGTGCCAGCTCACCAGGGGGCAGCAGGTCCTACAATGAGCAGTTCTTC. Translating it yields CASSPGGSRSYNEQFF. J is TRBJ2-1 and V is TRBV18, with D possibly being TRBD1 (6 bases). Deletions cut 2 bases from V and 1 base from J, with 12 bases between. The CDR3 runs 16 residues. Per germline, CDR1 KGHSH and CDR2 LQKENI.

On this clone: The sample holds other DNA sequences that translate to the same CDR3. The rearrangement uses TRBV10-3 and TRBJ2-1, with D maybe TRBD2 (6 bases). Between the trimmed V and J ends, which lost 4 bases and 9 bases, there was a span of 10 bases. This CDR3 has 12 residues. Germline CDR1 reads ENHRY; CDR2 reads SYGVKD. For the CDR3, the DNA is TGTGCCATCAGTGGGGGAGGAGGTGAGCAGTTCTTC. This translates into CAISGGGGEQFF.

The chain joins TRBV5-1 to TRBJ1-6; 8 bases align to TRBD1. Germline loops: CDR1 SGHRS, CDR2 YFSETQ. The junction had 8 bases not matched to a gene; V was cut back by 4 bases and J by 2 bases. The CDR3 length is 17 residues. The CDR3 nucleotides are TGCGCCAGCAGCCCAAGGACAGGGAACACCTATAATTCACCCCTCCACTTT. It codes for CASSPRTGNTYNSPLHF.

The chain is built from TRBV19 and TRBJ2-3, with TRBD2 identical over 9 bases. This CDR3 contains 16 residues. Losses at the gene ends were 6 bases for V and 0 bases for J; bases not matched to a gene: 7. Germline CDR1 and CDR2: LNHDA and SQIVND (reference sequence). In nucleotides, the CDR3 is TGTGCCAGTAGCAGACTAGCGGTACTTAGCACAGATACGCAGTATTTT. Its protein is CASSRLAVLSTDTQYF.

The chain combines TRBV11-2 with TRBJ2-7, with a tentative D call TRBD1 (6 bases). The V end was cut by 5 bases, the J end by 0 bases, with 8 bases between. Looked up from germline, CDR1 is SGHAT and CDR2 is FQNNGV. The CDR3 is 13 residues long. DNA of the CDR3: TGTGCCAGCAGCCGAGGGGGCTCCTACGAGCAGTACTTC. The encoded protein is CASSRGGSYEQYF.

The chain carries TRBV11-3 and TRBJ2-7; 10 nucleotides align to TRBD2. This CDR3 is built from 14 residues. The trim removed 6 bases at V and 7 bases at J, leaving 9 bases unmatched. The germline V gene has CDR1 SGHNT and CDR2 YENEEA. The CDR3 DNA reads as TGTGCCAGCAGACCTGGGACTAGCGATGGGGAGCAGTACTTC. Its protein is CASRPGTSDGEQYF.

V is TRBV2 and J is TRBJ2-6, with 8 bases that match TRBD2. The CDR3 totals 14 residues. V lost 11 bases to trimming and J lost 0 bases; unmatched junction nucleotides: 3. The germline V gene has CDR1 SNHLY and CDR2 FYNNEI. DNA for the CDR3: TGTGCCGCCGGGGGGGGCTCTGGGGCCAACGTCCTGACTTTC. Translation: CAAGGGSGANVLTF.

This chain links TRBV4-1 with TRBJ2-5; D not resolved. V was trimmed by 1 base and J by 0 bases, leaving 9 bases between them. Germline CDR1 is MGHRA and CDR2 is YSYEKL. The CDR3 length is 15 residues. CDR3 sequence reads: CASSQAATNQETQYF. DNA for the CDR3: TGCGCCAGCAGCCAAGCGGCGACAAACCAAGAGACCCAGTACTTC.

The genes are TRBV2 and TRBJ2-7, with 12 bases matching TRBD1. CDR1 and CDR2 (germline): SNHLY, FYNNEI. The CDR3 sequence is 15 residues long. Trimming cost V 7 bases and J 6 bases; bases outside gene matches: 10. The CDR3 DNA sequence: TGTGCCAGCACCTACAGACCGGGACAGGGGGCCGAGCAGTACTTC. Its protein is CASTYRPGQGAEQYF. Based on the CDR3 plus reference TRBV2 and TRBJ2-7, the full variable domain is EPEVTQTPSHQVTQMGQEVILRCVPISNHLYFYWYRQILGQKVEFLVSFYNNEISEKSEIFDDQFSVERPDGSNFTLKIRSTKLEDSAMYFCASTYRPGQGAEQYFGPGTRLTVT.

The chain couples TRBV27 to TRBJ2-5, with D tentatively TRBD1 (6 bases). Trimming left V 6 bases short and J 9 bases short, with 20 bases between. The CDR3 consists of 14 residues. CDR1 is MNHEY, CDR2 SMNVEV, per germline (reference sequence). As DNA, the CDR3 is TGTGCCAGCAGACCCGGGACACGACTGGGGGCCCAGTACTTC. Encoded protein: CASRPGTRLGAQYF.

This sequence joins TRBV7-8 and TRBJ1-2, with 10 positions matching TRBD1. After removal of 1 base from V and 6 bases from J, the junction contained 5 bases not matched to a gene. Germline assignment: CDR1 SGHVS and CDR2 FQNEAQ. The length of the CDR3 is 15 residues. CDR3 region: CASSLVKGQGHGYTF. As DNA, the CDR3 is TGTGCCAGCAGCTTAGTTAAGGGACAGGGGCATGGCTACACCTTC. Full variable domain (rest looked up from reference TRBV7-8 and TRBJ1-2): GAGVSQSPRYKVAKRGQDVALRCDPISGHVSLFWYQQALGQGPEFLTYFQNEAQLDKSGLPSDRFFAERPEGSVSTLKIQRTQQEDSAVYLCASSLVKGQGHGYTFGSGTRLTVV.

V gene TRBV11-3 combines with J gene TRBJ2-2; D is perhaps TRBD1 (6 bases). V shed 1 base and J shed 4 bases, with 13 bases lying between them. The CDR3 runs to 16 residues. Germline CDR1 and CDR2: SGHNT and YENEEA. This CDR3 reads CASSLVGAAGTGELFF. The CDR3 DNA follows: TGTGCCAGCAGCTTAGTGGGGGCCGCGGGCACCGGGGAGCTGTTTTTT.

The chain links TRBV6-5 to TRBJ1-5, with D possibly matching TRBD1 (6 bases). The germline CDR1 and CDR2 sequences are MNHEY and SVGAGI. V lost 2 bases and J lost 3, with 11 bases in between. The CDR3 runs 15 residues. The CDR3 spells CASSYVGQFNQPQHF. CDR3 nucleotide sequence: TGTGCCAGCAGTTACGTCGGACAGTTCAATCAGCCCCAGCATTTT.

The chain combines TRBV9 with TRBJ2-3; the D gene is possibly TRBD2 (6 bases). Trimming cost V 3 bases and J 7 bases, with 18 bases left between them. This CDR3 has 15 residues. Looked up from germline, CDR1 is SGDLS and CDR2 is YYNGEE. CDR3 residues: CASSEGRLGGYTQYF. CDR3 sequence (DNA): TGTGCCAGCAGCGAGGGACGCTTGGGGGGTTATACGCAGTATTTT.

The J gene is TRBJ2-7, the V gene TRBV7-8; 7 bases are a match to TRBD2. The V and J ends lost 5 bases and 5 bases, in that order; junction bases with no gene match: 12. The CDR3 totals 15 residues. Germline V gene data show CDR1 as SGHVS and CDR2 as FQNEAQ. CDR3 region: CASSTHFAGEHEQYF. Here the CDR3 DNA reads TGTGCCAGCAGCACACACTTCGCGGGAGAACACGAGCAGTACTTC.

This chain joins TRBV7-3 and TRBJ2-7; 10 bases are a match to TRBD1. V lost 5 bases and J lost 3; bases outside the gene matches: 4. The CDR3 extends over 14 amino acids. The germline CDR1 and CDR2 sequences are SGHTA and FQGTGA. For the CDR3, the DNA is TGTGCCAGCAGCCAGGGGACAGGGGTCTACGAGCAGTACTTC. It encodes CASSQGTGVYEQYF.

V gene TRBV7-3 combines with J gene TRBJ2-1, with D perhaps TRBD2 (7 bases). Germline lookup yields CDR1 SGHTA and CDR2 FQGTGA. This CDR3 comprises 16 residues. V lost 5 bases to trimming and J lost 7 bases, with 21 bases between them. CDR3 residues: CASSPRVGGGSNEQFF. The CDR3 DNA reads TGTGCCAGCAGCCCCCGAGTGGGGGGCGGGAGTAATGAGCAGTTCTTC.

The genes are TRBV27 and TRBJ1-2; D is unclear. The CDR3 length is 13 residues. Trimming left V 2 bases short and J 7 bases short, with 11 bases between. The germline gives CDR1 MNHEY, CDR2 SMNVEV (reference sequence). The DNA of the CDR3 is TGTGCCAGCAGTTTAACGTCGGGGTCTGGCTACACCTTC. Residues: CASSLTSGSGYTF.

V is TRBV11-2 and J is TRBJ2-5; weak D call: TRBD2 (5 bases). Trimming shortened V by 5 bases and J by 5 bases, and 21 bases separated the two germline ends. This CDR3 has 16 amino acids. Germline lookup yields CDR1 SGHAT and CDR2 FQNNGV. The CDR3 reads CASSHVEVGGWETQYF. CDR3 in DNA: TGTGCCAGCAGCCATGTTGAGGTTGGCGGGTGGGAGACCCAGTACTTC.

This chain uses TRBV9 with TRBJ2-3, with D perhaps TRBD2 (6 bases). Germline V gene lookup returns CDR1 SGDLS and CDR2 YYNGEE. The V and J ends lost 0 bases and 0 bases respectively, with 14 bases between them. There are 17 residues in the CDR3. The CDR3: CASSVGGAGASTDTQYF. CDR3 nucleotide sequence: TGTGCCAGCAGCGTAGGGGGAGCGGGTGCTAGCACAGATACGCAGTATTTT.

This chain's CDR3 is CASSQEGSSPLHF. The CDR3 DNA follows: TGTGCCAGCAGCCAAGAGGGCAGTTCACCCCTCCACTTT. The chain carries TRBV3-1 (or the pseudogene TRBV3-2) and TRBJ1-6; D is uncertain. The CDR3 contains 13 residues. Trimming removed 0 bases from V and 9 bases from J, with 6 bases in between. Germline V gene data show CDR1 as LGHDT and CDR2 as YNNKEL (reference sequence).

DNA of the CDR3: TGTGCCAGCAGCTTGAAGCAGGGACTTAATTCACCCCTCCACTTT. This sequence encodes CASSLKQGLNSPLHF. This chain connects TRBV5-4 to TRBJ1-6; possible D gene TRBD1, 5 bases. Germline assignment: CDR1 SGHNT and CDR2 YYREEE (reference sequence). The CDR3 is 15 amino acids. The V end was cut by 1 base, the J end by 6 bases, with 11 bases between.

This chain joins TRBV28 and TRBJ1-2; D perhaps matches TRBD1 (6 bases). The CDR3 totals 14 residues. The V gene's germline CDR1 is MDHEN and CDR2 SYDVKM. The V end lost 2 bases, the J end lost 5 bases, and 12 bases lay between the germline ends. The CDR3 loop is CASSLRRQEYGYTF. CDR3 in DNA: TGTGCCAGCAGTTTAAGGAGACAGGAGTATGGCTACACCTTC.

The chain employs TRBV30 and TRBJ1-2; 8 bases are shared with TRBD1. The germline gives CDR1 GTSNPN, CDR2 SVGIG (reference sequence). The CDR3 spans 12 residues. V lost 1 base to trimming and J lost 7 bases; unmatched junction nucleotides: 2. This CDR3 is CAWSADRGGYTF. The CDR3 nucleotides read TGTGCCTGGAGTGCCGACAGGGGTGGCTACACCTTC.

The rearrangement joins TRBV9 to TRBJ2-1, with TRBD2 identical over 10 bases. The CDR3 extends over 15 amino acids. Germline values: CDR1 SGDLS, CDR2 YYNGEE. With 2 bases clipped from V and 6 bases from J, the junction kept 5 bases outside the gene matches. The CDR3 nucleotides are TGTGCCAGCAGCGTTACTAGCGGGAATCGCAATGAGCAGTTCTTC. It translates to CASSVTSGNRNEQFF.

The chain employs TRBV9 and TRBJ1-2; TRBD1 agrees at 8 bases. Germline CDR1 reads SGDLS; CDR2 reads YYNGEE. The CDR3 extends over 16 amino acids. The V gene end was trimmed by 3 bases and the J gene end by 6 bases; junction bases not matched to a gene: 13. DNA for the CDR3: TGTGCCAGCAGCGGGAGCCGGGACAGGATGTTAAATGGCTACACCTTC. This encodes CASSGSRDRMLNGYTF.

This clone has a handful of counts. The chain employs TRBV7-8 and TRBJ2-1, with 8 bases identical to TRBD1. Germline CDR1 SGHVS, CDR2 FQNEAQ. After removal of 5 bases from V and 0 bases from J, the junction contained 3 bases not matched to a gene. The CDR3 has 15 amino acids. The CDR3: CASSRTGGSYNEQFF. The CDR3 nucleotides read TGTGCCAGCAGCCGAACAGGGGGCTCCTACAATGAGCAGTTCTTC.

The genes are TRBV19 and TRBJ1-5, with 7 bases aligning to TRBD1. Germline V CDR1 and CDR2: LNHDA, SQIVND (reference sequence). The CDR3 extends over 16 amino acids. J lost 4 bases, V lost 7 bases, and 13 bases had no gene match. In nucleotides, the CDR3 is TGTGCCAGTACCTTCTTTTCAGGGGGAGGAAATCAGCCCCAGCATTTT. It codes for CASTFFSGGGNQPQHF.

The rearrangement uses TRBV21-1 and TRBJ2-3; TRBD1 is the table's D call and was not checked against the DNA. TRBV21-1 is assigned pseudogene status. This CDR3 region has 20 residues. As DNA, the CDR3 is TGTGCCAGCAGCACCCCCTATAGGGACAGACCAATTCGGAGCACAGATACGCAGTATTTT. Translation: CASSTPYRDRPIRSTDTQYF.

This chain connects TRBV11-3 to TRBJ2-1; 9 nucleotides line up with TRBD2. After removal of 8 bases from V and 1 base from J, the junction contained 3 bases not matched to a gene. CDR1 is SGHNT and CDR2 is YENEEA in the germline V gene. This CDR3 has 14 amino acids. CDR3 amino acids: CASGSGRSYNEQFF. The DNA for the CDR3 is TGTGCCAGCGGTAGCGGGAGATCCTACAATGAGCAGTTCTTC.